One and the same sample provided the 21 T cell receptor beta chains below, sequenced in a study of identical twins. Via MiXCR, TCRdb re-called the 5' RACE reads, giving one row per CDR3 protein. The repertoire holds 250,000 or so distinct CDR3 sequences, with about 8.9% as singletons. These same records also appear under a second study, on yellow fever vaccine responses in identical twins.

Sequenced input: CD8+ T cells sorted from blood. These receptors all stem from a woman aged 18-29 years in good health.

This clonotype has a count of ten or more. The chain links TRBV29-1 to TRBJ2-1, with 7 bases matching TRBD1. Germline V gene data show CDR1 as SQVTM and CDR2 as ANQGSEA. The length of the CDR3 is 12 residues. The J segment lost 8 bases and the V segment lost 4 bases, leaving 5 bases of the junction unmatched. The CDR3 sequence is CSVGQGSDEQFF. CDR3 coding DNA: TGCAGCGTTGGACAGGGTAGCGATGAGCAGTTCTTC.

This clonotype was counted many times. The gene calls are TRBV7-2 and TRBJ2-1; 9 bases fit TRBD2. The CDR3 length is 16 residues. After removal of 0 bases from V and 7 bases from J, the junction contained 7 bases not matched to a gene. From germline, CDR1 is SGHTA and CDR2 FQGNSA. The CDR3 sequence: CASSLARGGAVNEQFF. CDR3 in DNA: TGTGCCAGCAGCTTAGCGCGGGGGGGGGCTGTAAATGAGCAGTTCTTC. The whole variable domain, remainder taken from reference TRBV7-2 and TRBJ2-1, is GAGVSQSPSNKVTEKGKDVELRCDPISGHTALYWYRQSLGQGLEFLIYFQGNSAPDKSGLPSDRFSAERTGGSVSTLTIQRTQQEDSAVYLCASSLARGGAVNEQFFGPGTRLTVL.

This CDR3 is CASSFGRGEPGLHF. In nucleotides, the CDR3 is TGTGCCAGCAGTTTCGGGCGAGGAGAACCAGGCCTCCACTTT. V is TRBV28 and J is TRBJ1-6; D is undetermined. There are 14 residues in the CDR3. V shed 3 bases and J shed 15 bases, with 18 bases lying between them. Germline V lookup: CDR1 MDHEN, CDR2 SYDVKM.

This clonotype was observed at least ten times. The V and J genes are TRBV5-1 and TRBJ2-7; D possibly corresponds to TRBD2 (6 bases). CDR1 is SGHRS, CDR2 YFSETQ, per germline. There are 12 residues in the CDR3. The V and J ends lost 0 bases and 6 bases respectively, with 7 bases between them. The CDR3, as DNA: TGCGCCAGCAGCTTGGCGGGAGCCGAGCAGTACTTC. Translating gives CASSLAGAEQYF.

This chain joins TRBV7-9 and TRBJ2-7; unclear D gene. V shed 5 bases and J shed 1 base, with 12 bases lying between them. Germline CDR1 SEHNR, CDR2 FQNEAQ (reference sequence). CDR3 length: 14 amino acids. The CDR3 bases are TGTGCCAGCAGCCACCCGGGCGTTTCCTACGAGCAGTACTTC. Its translation: CASSHPGVSYEQYF.

The rearrangement joins TRBV7-9 to TRBJ2-7, with TRBD1 matching 12 bases. CDR3 size: 16 residues. V was clipped by 3 bases and J by 3 bases; unmatched bases: 6. Germline V gene sequence: CDR1 SEHNR, CDR2 FQNEAQ (reference sequence). CDR3 loop: CASSFPGTGGFYEQYF. CDR3 sequence (DNA): TGTGCCAGCAGCTTTCCCGGGACAGGGGGCTTCTACGAGCAGTACTTC.

This chain links TRBV4-3 with TRBJ2-7; D is possibly TRBD2 (5 bases). V dropped 0 bases and J dropped 2 bases, with 11 bases sitting between them. CDR1 and CDR2 (germline): LGHNA, YSLEER. The length of the CDR3 is 15 residues. CDR3: CASSQDYGDPYEQYF. CDR3 DNA: TGCGCCAGCAGCCAAGATTACGGGGATCCCTACGAGCAGTACTTC.

The rearrangement uses TRBV28 and TRBJ2-1; D may be TRBD2 (6 bases). The germline gives CDR1 MDHEN, CDR2 SYDVKM. The V end was cut by 5 bases, the J end by 4 bases, with 9 bases between. The CDR3 is made up of 13 amino acids. The CDR3 region has the DNA TGTGCCAGCAGTCCTCGGGAGTACAATGAGCAGTTCTTC. Translated: CASSPREYNEQFF.

This clonotype was detected ten times or more. The V gene is TRBV4-3, the J gene TRBJ2-1; 7 positions agree with TRBD2. Germline loops: CDR1 LGHNA, CDR2 YSLEER. The CDR3 is 16 amino acids. J lost 3 bases, V lost 0 bases, and 5 bases had no gene match. CDR3 loop: CASSQDGGGNYNEQFF. DNA for the CDR3: TGCGCCAGCAGCCAAGATGGGGGGGGGAACTACAATGAGCAGTTCTTC.

This clonotype was detected only a few times. The chain carries TRBV27 and TRBJ2-3; 7 positions agree with TRBD1. Germline CDR1 MNHEY, CDR2 SMNVEV (reference sequence). J gave up 6 bases and V 6 bases, and 9 bases lay outside the gene matches. The CDR3 is 14 amino acids. The CDR3 DNA sequence: TGTGCCAGCAGCATGACAGGGAGTCTGGATACGCAGTATTTT. Its translation is CASSMTGSLDTQYF.

At least ten counts were recorded for this clonotype. This chain links TRBV15 with TRBJ2-5; maybe TRBD1 (5 bases). V lost 6 bases, J lost 5 bases, and 19 bases lay in between. This CDR3 has 15 residues. Germline-derived CDR1 and CDR2 are LNHNV and YYDKDF (reference sequence). The DNA of the CDR3 is TGTGCCACCAGTCTTGCTGCAGGGATCAAGGAGACCCAGTACTTC. It encodes CATSLAAGIKETQYF.

This clonotype has more than one count but fewer than ten. Here the CDR3 reads CASSFPEQDTQYF. The CDR3 DNA reads TGTGCCAGCAGCTTCCCGGAGCAGGATACGCAGTATTTT. The V call is TRBV7-2, the J call TRBJ2-3; D is ambiguous. Trimming took 3 bases from V and 6 from J, leaving 10 bases between them. Per the germline V gene, CDR1 is SGHTA and CDR2 is FQGNSA. The CDR3 contains 13 residues.

The chain is built from TRBV4-3 and TRBJ2-7; 9 bases are a match to TRBD1. Losses at the gene ends were 1 base for V and 4 bases for J; bases not matched to a gene: 8. This CDR3 spans 16 amino acids. CDR1 and CDR2 from the germline V gene are LGHNA and YSLEER. CDR3 nucleotides: TGCGCCAGCAGCCAAGGGCAGGACAGGGGTTTGTACGAGCAGTACTTC. As protein: CASSQGQDRGLYEQYF.

This clonotype was detected ten times or more. The V and J genes are TRBV11-2 and TRBJ1-2; D remains unclear. The V end lost 0 bases, the J end lost 2 bases, and 13 bases lay between the germline ends. The length of the CDR3 is 16 residues. Germline V CDR1 and CDR2: SGHAT, FQNNGV. The CDR3 DNA reads TGTGCCAGCAGCTTAGATCGTGGGCAGGACAACTATGGCTACACCTTC. The encoded protein is CASSLDRGQDNYGYTF. Variable domain in full (rest from reference TRBV11-2 and TRBJ1-2): EAGVAQSPRYKIIEKRQSVAFWCNPISGHATLYWYQQILGQGPKLLIQFQNNGVVDDSQLPKDRFSAERLKGVDSTLKIQPAKLEDSAVYLCASSLDRGQDNYGYTFGSGTRLTVV.

In DNA form, the CDR3 reads TGTGCCACCAGTGATTTGCCTTCCAATGAGCAGTTCTTC. It translates to CATSDLPSNEQFF. The chain joins TRBV24-1 to TRBJ2-1; unclear D gene. CDR3 length: 13 amino acids. V was pared by 0 bases and J by 6 bases, with 5 bases between. The V gene's germline CDR1 is KGHDR and CDR2 SFDVKD.

Only a few counts were recorded for this clonotype. V and J are TRBV3-1 and TRBJ2-7; TRBD1 matches at 9 bases. The CDR3 spans 17 residues. Per the germline V gene, CDR1 is LGHDT and CDR2 is YNNKEL (reference sequence). After removal of 3 bases from V and 5 bases from J, the junction contained 14 bases not matched to a gene. CDR3: CASSQPGDGTGHDEQYF. In DNA, the CDR3 is TGTGCCAGCAGCCAGCCGGGCGACGGGACAGGGCACGACGAGCAGTACTTC.

This clonotype was detected ten times or more. This sequence joins TRBV7-2 and TRBJ2-7; 10 bases are a match to TRBD2. V was clipped by 5 bases and J by 3 bases; unmatched bases: 4. Germline CDR1 SGHTA, CDR2 FQGNSA. This CDR3 comprises 14 residues. DNA for the CDR3: TGTGCCAGCAGCCTAGGGACTAGCGACTACGAGCAGTACTTC. It codes for CASSLGTSDYEQYF.

V gene TRBV10-1 combines with J gene TRBJ2-7, with D tentatively TRBD2 (5 bases). V was shortened by 7 bases and J by 0 bases, with 10 bases between the two germline ends. The germline gives CDR1 WNHNN, CDR2 SYGVQD (reference sequence). The CDR3 is made up of 13 amino acids. The CDR3 DNA follows: TGCGCCAGCAAGCAAGGGAGCTCCTACGAGCAGTACTTC. Translation gives CASKQGSSYEQYF.

There are many counts of this clonotype. The chain couples TRBV27 to TRBJ1-1, with D uncertain. The germline gives CDR1 MNHEY, CDR2 SMNVEV (reference sequence). Trimming left V 5 bases short and J 3 bases short, with 10 bases between. The CDR3 has 13 amino acids. The CDR3 bases are TGTGCCAGCAGTCCTGGCCAGGACACTGAAGCTTTCTTT. Translated: CASSPGQDTEAFF.

This clonotype was counted ten times or more. V gene TRBV7-2 combines with J gene TRBJ2-1; 10 bases agree with TRBD2. The junction had 4 bases not matched to a gene; V was cut back by 1 base and J by 7 bases. Germline CDR1 reads SGHTA; CDR2 reads FQGNSA. The CDR3 is made up of 15 amino acids. CDR3 DNA sequence: TGTGCCAGCAGCTTAGAACTAGCGGGATCTAATGAGCAGTTCTTC. It is translated as CASSLELAGSNEQFF.

In its sample, this clonotype was seen a few times. A read error may produce the germline difference seen at one junction end. The V and J genes are TRBV12-3 or TRBV12-4 and TRBJ2-7; possibly TRBD1 or TRBD2 for D (5 bases each). This CDR3 comprises 10 residues. As DNA, the CDR3 is TGTGCCAGCAGTGGGACGGAGCTTAACTTC. The encoded protein is CASSGTELNF.